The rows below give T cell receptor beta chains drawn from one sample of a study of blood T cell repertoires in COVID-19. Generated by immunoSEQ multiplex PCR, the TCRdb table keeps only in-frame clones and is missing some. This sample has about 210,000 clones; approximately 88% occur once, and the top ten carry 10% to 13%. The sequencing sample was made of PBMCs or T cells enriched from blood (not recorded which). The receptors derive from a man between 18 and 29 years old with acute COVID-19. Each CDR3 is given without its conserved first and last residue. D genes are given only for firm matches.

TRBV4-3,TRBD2,ASSQDGSGTYNEQF
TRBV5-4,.,ASSLPSQGNEQF
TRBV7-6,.,ASSLVGGRETQY
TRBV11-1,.,ASSVREWAHEQY
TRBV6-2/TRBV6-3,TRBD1,ASSYLWTGPPSNQPQH
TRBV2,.,ASRQTVNEQF
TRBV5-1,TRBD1,ASSRQGSYTGELF
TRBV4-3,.,ASSQGSGRSKGITIY
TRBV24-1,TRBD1,ATSVPLRDRCLSGHSYEQY
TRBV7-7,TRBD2,ASSLGLAGGEQY
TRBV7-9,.,ASSLDETRYEQF
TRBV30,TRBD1,AWSGRGTGGSNQPQH
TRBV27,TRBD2,ASRLPGGYEQY
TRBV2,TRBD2,ASSEALAASTDTQY
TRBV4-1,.,ASGKMRGSTGNTIY
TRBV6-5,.,ASSYTRAFTEAF
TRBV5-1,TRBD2,ASSLKTSGNTGELF
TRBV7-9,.,ASSVQNQPQH
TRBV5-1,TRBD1,ASSLAPDRVETQY
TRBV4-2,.,ASSQVGLANTDTQY
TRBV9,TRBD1,ASSSGQGAVYEQY
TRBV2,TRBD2,ASGREGYEQY